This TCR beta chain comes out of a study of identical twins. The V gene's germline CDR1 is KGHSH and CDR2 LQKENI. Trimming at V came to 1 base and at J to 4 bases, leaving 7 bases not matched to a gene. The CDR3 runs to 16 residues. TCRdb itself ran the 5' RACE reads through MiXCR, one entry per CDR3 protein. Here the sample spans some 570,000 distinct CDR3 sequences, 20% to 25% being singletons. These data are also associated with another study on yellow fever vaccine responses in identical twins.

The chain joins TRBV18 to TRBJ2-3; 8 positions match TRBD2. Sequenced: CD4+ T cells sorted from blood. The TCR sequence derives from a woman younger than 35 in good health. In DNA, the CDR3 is TGTGCCAGCTCACCACTGCTTAGCGGGACTGCAGATACGCAGTATTTT. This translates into CASSPLLSGTADTQYF.